This T cell receptor (beta chain) came from a study of blood T cell repertoires in COVID-19. Across the whole study: The analysed material was cDNA or gDNA that came from T cells, B-cell-depleted T cells, or PBMCs.

CDR3 length: 15 amino acids. CDR1 is KGHSH, CDR2 LQKENI, per germline. The ends lost 4 bases at V and 5 bases at J; junction bases unmatched: 8. Generated by immunoSEQ multiplex PCR, the TCRdb table keeps only in-frame clones and is missing some. The table has roughly 200,000 clones, around 90% seen once; the top ten hold about 0.66%. The TCR originated in a man in his fifties or sixties with acute or convalescent COVID-19. V is TRBV18 and J is TRBJ2-1; 7 bases match TRBD2. The sample comprised peripheral blood. The CDR3 DNA reads as TGTGCCAGCTCACGGGAGGGCCTAGTGGACAATGAGCAGTTCTTC. Translated: CASSREGLVDNEQFF. The whole variable domain, remainder taken from reference TRBV18 and TRBJ2-1, is NAGVMQNPRHLVRRRGQEARLRCSPMKGHSHVYWYRQLPEEGLKFMVYLQKENIIDESGMPKERFSAEFPKEGPSILRIQQVVRGDSAAYFCASSREGLVDNEQFFGPGTRLTVL.